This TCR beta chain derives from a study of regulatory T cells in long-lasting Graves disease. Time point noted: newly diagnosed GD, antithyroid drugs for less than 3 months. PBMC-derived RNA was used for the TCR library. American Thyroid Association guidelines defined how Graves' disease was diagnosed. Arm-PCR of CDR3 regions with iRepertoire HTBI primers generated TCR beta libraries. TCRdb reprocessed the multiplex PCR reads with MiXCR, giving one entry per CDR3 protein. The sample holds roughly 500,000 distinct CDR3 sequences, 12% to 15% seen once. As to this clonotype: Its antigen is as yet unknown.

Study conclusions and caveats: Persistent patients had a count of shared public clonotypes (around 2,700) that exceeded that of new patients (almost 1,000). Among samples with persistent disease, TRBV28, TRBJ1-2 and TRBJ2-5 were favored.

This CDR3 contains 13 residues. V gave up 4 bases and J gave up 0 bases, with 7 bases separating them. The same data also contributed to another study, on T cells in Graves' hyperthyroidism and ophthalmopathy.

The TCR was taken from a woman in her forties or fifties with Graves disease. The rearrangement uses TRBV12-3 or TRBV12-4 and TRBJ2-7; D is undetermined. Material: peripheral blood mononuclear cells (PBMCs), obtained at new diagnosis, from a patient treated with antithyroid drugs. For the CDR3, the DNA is TGTGCCAGCAGTTCCAGTAACTCCTACGAGCAGTACTTC. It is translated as CASSSSNSYEQYF.